A selection of T cell receptor beta chains follows, all from one sample in a study of blood T cell repertoires in COVID-19. Profiled with immunoSEQ multiplex PCR; TCRdb holds only in-frame clones, not every one. The repertoire includes about 340,000 clones, about 87% of them detected once, and over 6% sits in the top ten. The sequencing sample was made of peripheral blood. These receptors all come from a woman in her forties or fifties with COVID-19, enrolled during active disease. CDR3s include the opening cysteine and the closing phenylalanine or tryptophan. Each record gives: CDR3 protein, CDR3 DNA, V gene, clone size, J gene, D gene. D genes are given only for firm matches. The size of a clone is reported for some rows only, either as once, few or many, or as a class for expanded clones.

cdr3_aa: CASSIEGSNQPQHF; cdr3_nt: TGTGCCAGTAGTATCGAGGGTAGCAATCAGCCCCAGCATTTT; v_call: TRBV19; clone_size: NA; j_call: TRBJ1-5; d_call: NA
cdr3_aa: CASSGGQGFTEAFF; cdr3_nt: TGTGCCAGCAGTGGAGGACAGGGATTTACTGAAGCTTTCTTT; v_call: TRBV25-1; clone_size: NA; j_call: TRBJ1-1; d_call: TRBD1
cdr3_aa: CASSYYDGGEAGTYGYTF; cdr3_nt: TGTGCCAGCAGTTACTACGACGGCGGGGAGGCGGGTACCTATGGCTACACCTTC; v_call: TRBV6-2/TRBV6-3; clone_size: NA; j_call: TRBJ1-2; d_call: NA
cdr3_aa: CATSRRAGSGTDTQYF; cdr3_nt: TGTGCCACCAGCAGGCGAGCGGGGTCTGGCACAGATACGCAGTATTTT; v_call: TRBV15; clone_size: NA; j_call: TRBJ2-3; d_call: TRBD2
cdr3_aa: CASSLVGRDRGTGVNEQYF; cdr3_nt: TGTGCCAGCAGCTTAGTAGGGAGAGATCGAGGGACAGGGGTCAACGAGCAGTACTTC; v_call: TRBV7-6; clone_size: NA; j_call: TRBJ2-7; d_call: TRBD1
cdr3_aa: CASSLTNRGDSPLHF; cdr3_nt: TGTGCCAGCAGCCTAACGAACAGGGGAGACTCACCCCTCCACTTT; v_call: TRBV9; clone_size: NA; j_call: TRBJ1-6; d_call: TRBD1
cdr3_aa: CASSDFLGANTEAFF; cdr3_nt: TGTGCCAGCAGTGACTTTTTGGGGGCTAACACTGAAGCTTTCTTT; v_call: TRBV6-4; clone_size: NA; j_call: TRBJ1-1; d_call: NA
cdr3_aa: CASREHTANTGELFF; cdr3_nt: TGTGCCAGCAGGGAGCATACTGCAAACACCGGGGAGCTGTTTTTT; v_call: TRBV6-5; clone_size: NA; j_call: TRBJ2-2; d_call: NA
cdr3_aa: CASSPRGETGNEKLFF; cdr3_nt: TGTGCCAGCTCACCCCGCGGCGAGACAGGGAATGAAAAACTGTTTTTT; v_call: TRBV18; clone_size: NA; j_call: TRBJ1-4; d_call: TRBD1
cdr3_aa: CASSRGVASGFYEQYF; cdr3_nt: TGTGCCAGTAGTAGGGGGGTGGCTAGCGGATTCTACGAGCAGTACTTC; v_call: TRBV19; clone_size: NA; j_call: TRBJ2-7; d_call: TRBD2
cdr3_aa: CATSLAGGRFDTYF; cdr3_nt: TGTGCCACCAGCCTAGCGGGAGGACGCTTCGATACGTACTTC; v_call: TRBV15; clone_size: NA; j_call: TRBJ2-7; d_call: TRBD2
cdr3_aa: CASSIVAGERFSNYGYTF; cdr3_nt: TGTGCCAGTAGTATAGTGGCAGGGGAAAGATTTAGTAACTATGGCTACACCTTC; v_call: TRBV19; clone_size: NA; j_call: TRBJ1-2; d_call: NA
cdr3_aa: CASSAIGEQYF; cdr3_nt: TGTGCCAGCTCAGCGATTGGCGAGCAGTACTTC; v_call: TRBV18; clone_size: NA; j_call: TRBJ2-7; d_call: NA
cdr3_aa: CASSTGQGTYEQYF; cdr3_nt: TGTGCCAGCAGCACGGGACAGGGAACCTACGAGCAGTACTTC; v_call: TRBV6-6; clone_size: many; j_call: TRBJ2-7; d_call: TRBD1
cdr3_aa: CASSSRNSPLHF; cdr3_nt: TGTGCCAGCAGCTCCCGTAATTCACCCCTCCACTTT; v_call: TRBV7-2; clone_size: NA; j_call: TRBJ1-6; d_call: NA
cdr3_aa: CASSLLVKHEQYF; cdr3_nt: TGTGCCAGCAGCTTACTAGTAAAGCACGAGCAGTACTTC; v_call: TRBV7-9; clone_size: NA; j_call: TRBJ2-7; d_call: NA
cdr3_aa: CASSRGDTKSYEQYF; cdr3_nt: TGTGCCAGTAGCAGGGGGGACACGAAGTCCTACGAGCAGTACTTC; v_call: TRBV19; clone_size: NA; j_call: TRBJ2-7; d_call: NA
cdr3_aa: CASSYPLGTGLRETQYF; cdr3_nt: TGTGCCAGCAGTTACCCACTCGGGACAGGGCTGCGAGAGACCCAGTACTTC; v_call: TRBV6-2/TRBV6-3; clone_size: NA; j_call: TRBJ2-5; d_call: TRBD1
cdr3_aa: CASNSMTSAYNEQFF; cdr3_nt: TGTGCCAGCAACTCAATGACTAGCGCCTACAATGAGCAGTTCTTC; v_call: TRBV7-8; clone_size: NA; j_call: TRBJ2-1; d_call: TRBD2
cdr3_aa: CATSREGLAGFYEQYF; cdr3_nt: TGTGCCACCAGCAGAGAAGGACTAGCGGGCTTTTACGAGCAGTACTTC; v_call: TRBV15; clone_size: NA; j_call: TRBJ2-7; d_call: TRBD2
cdr3_aa: CASRLVLAGGPADTQYF; cdr3_nt: TGTGCAAGTCGCTTAGTCTTAGCGGGAGGGCCCGCAGATACGCAGTATTTT; v_call: TRBV12-2; clone_size: NA; j_call: TRBJ2-3; d_call: NA
cdr3_aa: CATSVSDRGRETQYF; cdr3_nt: TGTGCCACCAGTGTTTCAGACAGGGGGCGAGAGACCCAGTACTTC; v_call: TRBV24-1; clone_size: NA; j_call: TRBJ2-5; d_call: TRBD1
cdr3_aa: CASSQETPSGRIANEQFF; cdr3_nt: TGCGCCAGCAGCCAAGAGACCCCTAGCGGGAGAATAGCGAATGAGCAGTTCTTC; v_call: TRBV4-1; clone_size: NA; j_call: TRBJ2-1; d_call: TRBD2
cdr3_aa: CASSIAGGNSGTQYF; cdr3_nt: TGTGCCAGCTCGATAGCGGGAGGGAACAGCGGTACGCAGTATTTT; v_call: TRBV28; clone_size: NA; j_call: TRBJ2-3; d_call: TRBD2
cdr3_aa: CASSLGLASRQIF; cdr3_nt: TGTGCCAGCAGCTTAGGATTGGCTAGCCGCCAGATCTTC; v_call: TRBV7-2; clone_size: NA; j_call: TRBJ2-1; d_call: NA
cdr3_aa: CASNLGGMETQYF; cdr3_nt: TGCGCCAGCAACCTCGGCGGGATGGAGACCCAGTACTTC; v_call: TRBV5-1; clone_size: NA; j_call: TRBJ2-5; d_call: NA
cdr3_aa: CASSLYTGNQPQHF; cdr3_nt: TGTGCCAGCAGCTTGTACACAGGCAATCAGCCCCAGCATTTT; v_call: TRBV7-8; clone_size: few; j_call: TRBJ1-5; d_call: NA
cdr3_aa: CASSPPTGPTIYF; cdr3_nt: TGTGCCAGCTCACCACCAACAGGGCCCACCATATATTTT; v_call: TRBV18; clone_size: NA; j_call: TRBJ1-3; d_call: NA
cdr3_aa: CASSLANRGEQYF; cdr3_nt: TGTGCCAGCAGCTTAGCGAACAGGGGCGAGCAGTACTTC; v_call: TRBV7-2; clone_size: NA; j_call: TRBJ2-7; d_call: TRBD1
cdr3_aa: CASSQTGGANTEAFF; cdr3_nt: TGTGCCAGCAGCCAGACAGGGGGGGCGAACACTGAAGCTTTCTTT; v_call: TRBV3-1/TRBV3-2; clone_size: once; j_call: TRBJ1-1; d_call: TRBD1
cdr3_aa: CASGLVLAGDEQFF; cdr3_nt: TGTGCTAGTGGTTTGGTACTAGCGGGAGATGAGCAGTTCTTC; v_call: TRBV12-5; clone_size: NA; j_call: TRBJ2-1; d_call: TRBD2
cdr3_aa: CASSISQGQSYEQYF; cdr3_nt: TGTGCCAGTAGTATCAGTCAGGGGCAGAGCTACGAGCAGTACTTC; v_call: TRBV19; clone_size: NA; j_call: TRBJ2-7; d_call: NA
cdr3_aa: CASSPGGTEAFF; cdr3_nt: TGTGCCAGTAGTCCTGGGGGGACTGAAGCTTTCTTT; v_call: TRBV19; clone_size: NA; j_call: TRBJ1-1; d_call: NA
cdr3_aa: CASSPESYEQYF; cdr3_nt: TGTGCCAGCTCACCGGAGAGCTACGAGCAGTACTTC; v_call: TRBV18; clone_size: NA; j_call: TRBJ2-7; d_call: NA
cdr3_aa: CASSWGLASGTYEQYF; cdr3_nt: TGTGCCAGCAGCTGGGGGTTGGCTAGCGGGACCTACGAGCAGTACTTC; v_call: TRBV5-5; clone_size: NA; j_call: TRBJ2-7; d_call: TRBD2
cdr3_aa: CASSRGLAGGRETQYF; cdr3_nt: TGTGCCAGCAGCCGAGGACTAGCGGGAGGGCGCGAGACCCAGTACTTC; v_call: TRBV7-8; clone_size: NA; j_call: TRBJ2-5; d_call: TRBD2
cdr3_aa: CASNSQRGNQPQHF; cdr3_nt: TGTGCCAGTAACTCCCAGAGGGGCAATCAGCCCCAGCATTTT; v_call: TRBV19; clone_size: NA; j_call: TRBJ1-5; d_call: NA
cdr3_aa: CASSPALGGTEAFF; cdr3_nt: TGTGCCAGCAGCCCCGCTCTCGGGGGCACTGAAGCTTTCTTT; v_call: TRBV11-2; clone_size: NA; j_call: TRBJ1-1; d_call: NA
cdr3_aa: CASSPGTGGGNEQFF; cdr3_nt: TGTGCCAGCAGTCCGGGGACAGGGGGCGGGAATGAGCAGTTCTTC; v_call: TRBV27; clone_size: NA; j_call: TRBJ2-1; d_call: TRBD1
cdr3_aa: CAISEGTARTRFYEQYF; cdr3_nt: TGTGCCATCAGTGAGGGGACTGCTAGAACGCGTTTCTACGAGCAGTACTTC; v_call: TRBV10-3; clone_size: NA; j_call: TRBJ2-7; d_call: NA
cdr3_aa: CASNWDTNQPQHF; cdr3_nt: TGCGCCAGCAATTGGGACACCAATCAGCCCCAGCATTTT; v_call: TRBV10-2; clone_size: few; j_call: TRBJ1-5; d_call: NA
cdr3_aa: CASSLGPGELFF; cdr3_nt: TGTGCCAGCAGCTTGGGGCCCGGGGAGCTGTTTTTT; v_call: TRBV11-3; clone_size: NA; j_call: TRBJ2-2; d_call: NA
cdr3_aa: CATSRGQELVEAFF; cdr3_nt: TGTGCCACCAGCAGAGGACAGGAGTTAGTTGAAGCTTTCTTT; v_call: TRBV15; clone_size: NA; j_call: TRBJ1-1; d_call: NA
cdr3_aa: CASRGQGNTEAFF; cdr3_nt: TGCGCCAGCCGAGGACAGGGGAACACTGAAGCTTTCTTT; v_call: TRBV5-1; clone_size: NA; j_call: TRBJ1-1; d_call: TRBD1
cdr3_aa: CASSQGTGGGGETQYF; cdr3_nt: TGTGCCAGCAGCCAGGGGACAGGGGGCGGAGGAGAGACCCAGTACTTC; v_call: TRBV3-1/TRBV3-2; clone_size: NA; j_call: TRBJ2-5; d_call: TRBD1
cdr3_aa: CASSPYRTSGRDTQYF; cdr3_nt: TGTGCCAGCAGTCCATACCGGACTAGCGGGAGAGATACGCAGTATTTT; v_call: TRBV27; clone_size: NA; j_call: TRBJ2-3; d_call: TRBD2
cdr3_aa: CASSLMTGFDYGYTF; cdr3_nt: TGCGCCAGCAGCCTAATGACAGGGTTTGACTATGGCTACACCTTC; v_call: TRBV5-1; clone_size: NA; j_call: TRBJ1-2; d_call: TRBD1
cdr3_aa: CASSRQGIRQPQHF; cdr3_nt: TGTGCCAGTAGTCGACAGGGGATTAGGCAGCCCCAGCATTTT; v_call: TRBV19; clone_size: NA; j_call: TRBJ1-5; d_call: TRBD1
cdr3_aa: CATGGLAEADEQFF; cdr3_nt: TGTGCCACCGGGGGGCTAGCGGAAGCGGATGAGCAGTTCTTC; v_call: TRBV27; clone_size: once; j_call: TRBJ2-1; d_call: NA
cdr3_aa: CASSPAGSGRLYEQYF; cdr3_nt: TGTGCCAGCAGCCCCGCCGGGAGCGGCAGGCTCTACGAGCAGTACTTC; v_call: TRBV7-6; clone_size: once; j_call: TRBJ2-7; d_call: NA
cdr3_aa: CASSIVSGPYNEQFF; cdr3_nt: TGTGCCAGTAGTATAGTAAGCGGCCCCTACAATGAGCAGTTCTTC; v_call: TRBV19; clone_size: NA; j_call: TRBJ2-1; d_call: NA
cdr3_aa: CSAPGQGTGELFF; cdr3_nt: TGCAGCGCTCCGGGACAGGGAACCGGGGAGCTGTTTTTT; v_call: TRBV29-1; clone_size: NA; j_call: TRBJ2-2; d_call: TRBD1
cdr3_aa: CASSPRPTSDHNEQFF; cdr3_nt: TGTGCCAGCAGCCCCCGACCGACTAGCGACCATAATGAGCAGTTCTTC; v_call: TRBV3-1/TRBV3-2; clone_size: NA; j_call: TRBJ2-1; d_call: TRBD2